Presented here are 21 T cell receptor beta chains from one specimen sequenced in a study of CD8+CD57+ T cells in acquired aplastic anemia. Researchers used genomic DNA as the template to profile TCR beta VDJ and CDR3. TCRdb re-called the reads through MiXCR, storing one row per CDR3 protein. The sample contains some 220,000 distinct CDR3 sequences, around 32% of which appear only once. Sequenced: sorted CD4+, CD8+, or CD8+CD57+ T cells (not recorded which) from PBMCs. These receptors came from a human donor in good health, serving as a control.

This clonotype was seen at least ten times. The gene calls are TRBV19 and TRBJ1-6; 9 positions match TRBD1. The CDR3 runs 18 residues. Germline CDR1 reads LNHDA; CDR2 reads SQIVND (reference sequence). The ends lost 2 bases at V and 10 bases at J; junction bases unmatched: 15. CDR3 nucleotide sequence: TGTGCCAGTAGTATATCTCTTTTTTGGGGACAGGGCGAATCACCCCTCCACTTT. Residues: CASSISLFWGQGESPLHF. Combining the CDR3 with reference TRBV19 and TRBJ1-6 gives the whole variable domain DGGITQSPKYLFRKEGQNVTLSCEQNLNHDAMYWYRQDPGQGLRLIYYSQIVNDFQKGDIAEGYSVSREKKESFPLTVTSAQKNPTAFYLCASSISLFWGQGESPLHFGNGTRLTVT.

The rearrangement uses TRBV2 and TRBJ1-1, with D perhaps matching TRBD1 (6 bases). In germline, CDR1 is SNHLY, CDR2 FYNNEI. The CDR3 runs 14 residues. Trimming shortened V by 8 bases and J by 5 bases, and 18 bases separated the two germline ends. In DNA form, the CDR3 reads TGTGCCAGCCAGGGGTTGGAAAGACGGACTGAAGCTTTCTTT. It specifies CASQGLERRTEAFF.

The count of this clonotype is one. It may be a read error: a sequence one base away is much more abundant. The chain has TRBV5-1 and TRBJ1-1, with no clear D. The V gene's germline CDR1 is SGHRS and CDR2 YFSETQ. The CDR3 loop spans 14 amino acids. CDR3 sequence: CDSSFLELNTEAFF. CDR3 DNA: TGCGACAGCAGCTTCCTTGAACTGAACACTGAAGCTTTCTTT.

This clonotype was recorded at least ten times. This chain links TRBV7-2 with TRBJ1-5; weak D call: TRBD1 (5 bases). The germline V and J ends were trimmed by 0 bases and 3 bases, with 18 bases remaining between them. This CDR3 region has 18 residues. Germline values: CDR1 SGHTA, CDR2 FQGNSA. The CDR3 protein is CASSLATRVLGLNQPQHF. CDR3 DNA sequence: TGTGCCAGCAGCTTAGCGACCAGGGTCCTTGGCCTCAATCAGCCCCAGCATTTT.

In this sample, this clonotype turned up once. The chain joins TRBV29-1 to TRBJ2-3; a weak D match, TRBD2 (7 bases). The CDR3 is 14 residues long. The germline CDR1 and CDR2 sequences are SQVTM and ANQGSEA. With 6 bases removed from V and 1 base from J, the gap between germline ends came to 14 bases. The CDR3 loop reads CSVSVGGRTDTQYF. The CDR3 bases are TGCAGCGTCTCAGTGGGGGGGCGCACAGATACGCAGTATTTT.

This clonotype was recorded at least ten times. This chain connects TRBV5-4 to TRBJ1-2, with 8 bases matching TRBD1. V lost 6 bases to trimming and J lost 1 base; unmatched junction nucleotides: 5. Germline assignment: CDR1 SGHNT and CDR2 YYREEE (reference sequence). This CDR3 region has 14 residues. CDR3 region: CASTEGQDNYGYTF. The CDR3 DNA sequence: TGTGCCAGCACCGAGGGACAGGATAACTATGGCTACACCTTC.

This clonotype counts as medium-sized. This sequence joins TRBV24-1 and TRBJ2-1; D is perhaps TRBD2 (6 bases). Germline-derived CDR1 and CDR2 are KGHDR and SFDVKD. The CDR3 length is 15 residues. The V gene lost 3 bases and the J gene lost 10 bases, with 18 bases spanning the gap. Here the CDR3 reads CATSDIGTAWEEQFF. CDR3 DNA sequence: TGTGCCACCAGTGATATCGGGACTGCCTGGGAAGAGCAGTTCTTC.

This clonotype was counted many times. V and J are TRBV19 and TRBJ1-2; the D gene is possibly TRBD1 (6 bases). CDR1 and CDR2 (germline): LNHDA, SQIVND (reference sequence). This CDR3 has 15 amino acids. The V end lost 8 bases, the J end lost 4 bases, and 20 bases lay between the germline ends. This chain's CDR3 is CASGKAGQTSYGYTF. The CDR3 DNA is TGTGCCAGTGGGAAGGCCGGACAGACTTCCTATGGCTACACCTTC.

This clonotype has a count of ten or more. The chain couples TRBV2 to TRBJ1-6; D is possibly TRBD1 (6 bases). Germline lookup yields CDR1 SNHLY and CDR2 FYNNEI. Trimming cost V 4 bases and J 7 bases, with 14 bases left between them. CDR3 length: 15 residues. The CDR3 protein is CASSGSGAPNSPLHF. Here the CDR3 DNA reads TGTGCCAGCAGTGGGTCAGGGGCGCCCAATTCACCCCTCCACTTT.

The V call is TRBV29-1, the J call TRBJ1-2; D may be TRBD1 (5 bases). CDR3 length: 14 residues. CDR1 and CDR2 (germline): SQVTM, ANQGSEA. Trimming took 2 bases from V and 4 from J, leaving 14 bases between them. CDR3 residues: CSVERQGRIYGYTF. The CDR3 nucleotides read TGCAGCGTTGAACGGCAGGGACGGATCTATGGCTACACCTTC.

The rearrangement links TRBV12-3 or TRBV12-4 to TRBJ1-3; 7 bases agree with TRBD1. CDR3 size: 15 residues. V was pared by 7 bases and J by 3 bases, with 9 bases of the junction left unmatched. The CDR3 sequence is CASTQGRGLGNTIYF. The CDR3 DNA sequence: TGTGCCAGCACCCAAGGGAGGGGGCTTGGAAACACCATATATTTT.

V gene TRBV15 combines with J gene TRBJ1-2; D is uncertain. This CDR3 has 16 amino acids. V was clipped by 0 bases and J by 2 bases, with 13 bases between them. CDR1 is LNHNV and CDR2 is YYDKDF in the germline V gene (reference sequence). CDR3 sequence reads: CATSREYSGLNYGYTF. The CDR3 coding sequence is TGTGCCACCAGCAGAGAGTACTCTGGACTAAACTATGGCTACACCTTC.

With regard to this clonotype: An end of the junction does not agree with germline; a read error may underlie this. The chain carries TRBV27 and TRBJ1-5; the match to TRBD1 covers 7 bases. Per germline, CDR1 MNHEY and CDR2 SMNVEV (reference sequence). CDR3 length equals 14 residues. The CDR3 region is CASSPLGGQWALNF. The DNA for the CDR3 is TGTGCCAGCAGTCCATTGGGGGGACAGTGGGCCTTAAATTTT.

As to this clonotype: A junction end diverges from the germline sequence, so it may reflect a read error. The chain recombines TRBV3-1 with TRBJ1-3; TRBD1 is a possible D gene (5 bases). The CDR3 covers 14 residues. CDR1 LGHDT and CDR2 YNNKEL come from the germline V gene (reference sequence). The CDR3 region has the DNA TGTGCCAGCAGCATAGACAGCTCTGAAAACACCATATATTTT. Its translation is CASSIDSSENTIYF.

About this clonotype itself: This may be a read error: a much more frequent sequence differs by one nucleotide. The chain has TRBV7-2 and TRBJ1-1; D perhaps matches TRBD1 (6 bases). Germline CDR1 and CDR2: SGHTA and FQGNSA. CDR3 length equals 13 residues. Trimming cost V 5 bases and J 10 bases, with 17 bases left between them. The CDR3 DNA follows: TGTGCCAGCAGCCCAGGGGCAGGGCGTGGAGCTTTCTTT. Residues: CASSPGAGRGAFF.

For this clonotype: A much larger clone is a single base away; this may be a read error. V usage is TRBV4-2 and J usage is TRBJ1-3, with D uncertain. CDR1 is LGHNA, CDR2 YNFKEQ, per germline. The length of the CDR3 is 14 residues. CDR3 DNA sequence: TGTGCCAGCAGCCATGCTATGGGAGGTGTGACCAGATATTTT. It is translated as CASSHAMGGVTRYF.

In this sample, this clonotype turned up many times. This chain joins TRBV7-2 and TRBJ2-5; no clear D gene. V lost 5 bases and J lost 9, with 25 bases in between. This CDR3 has 16 amino acids. Per germline, CDR1 SGHTA and CDR2 FQGNSA. In DNA, the CDR3 is TGTGCCAGCAGCCCCGGAGTGGGCGAAGGATCGATGGCCCAGTACTTC. It specifies CASSPGVGEGSMAQYF.

Notes on this clonotype: This may be a read error, as it is one base from a much larger clone. The rearrangement joins TRBV5-1 to TRBJ2-7; 8 nucleotides agree with TRBD2. Germline V lookup: CDR1 SGHRS, CDR2 YFSETQ. The CDR3 consists of 15 residues. V was pared by 4 bases and J by 4 bases, with 10 bases of the junction left unmatched. CDR3 coding DNA: TGCGCCAGCAGCCAGACTGTAGCGGGAAGTTACGAGCAGTACTTC. This codes for CASSQTVAGSYEQYF.

About this clonotype: A read error is likely, as this CDR3 ends without the conserved phenylalanine or tryptophan. The chain carries TRBV6-1 and TRBJ1-6, with a possible D match to TRBD1 (5 bases). This CDR3 region has 14 residues. CDR1 is MNHNS and CDR2 is SASEGT in the germline V gene. The germline V and J ends were trimmed by 4 bases and 4 bases, with 8 bases remaining between them. CDR3 DNA: TGTGCCAGCAGTGTGGGGCCGTATAATTCACCCCTCCACTTG. Its protein is CASSVGPYNSPLHL.

J is TRBJ2-4 and V is TRBV4-1; 7 bases are shared with TRBD1. The CDR3 totals 15 residues. Trimming removed 2 bases from V and 4 bases from J; junction bases left unmatched: 5. Germline loops: CDR1 MGHRA, CDR2 YSYEKL. DNA for the CDR3: TGCGCCAGCAGCCAATTCGAGGGGGCAAAAAACATTCAGTACTTC. Its protein is CASSQFEGAKNIQYF.

V and J are TRBV19 and TRBJ1-2; TRBD1 aligns across 7 bases. Germline V gene sequence: CDR1 LNHDA, CDR2 SQIVND (reference sequence). The J segment lost 8 bases and the V segment lost 5 bases, leaving 11 bases of the junction unmatched. The CDR3 is 14 residues long. The CDR3 is CASSQRQGSGGYTF. The CDR3 nucleotides are TGTGCCAGTAGTCAACGACAGGGTTCGGGCGGCTACACCTTC.